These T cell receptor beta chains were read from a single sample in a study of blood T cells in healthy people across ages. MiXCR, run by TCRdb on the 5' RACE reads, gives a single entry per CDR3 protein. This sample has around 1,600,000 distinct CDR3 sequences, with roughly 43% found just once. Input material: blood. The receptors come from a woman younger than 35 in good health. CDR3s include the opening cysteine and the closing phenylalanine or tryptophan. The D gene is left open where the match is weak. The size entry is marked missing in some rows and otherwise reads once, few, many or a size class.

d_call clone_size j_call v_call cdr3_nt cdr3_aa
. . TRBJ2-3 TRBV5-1 TGCGCCAGCAGCTTTTGGGCCTCCACCACAGATACGCAGTATTTT CASSFWASTTDTQYF
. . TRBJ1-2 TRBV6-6 TGTGCCAGCAGTTATACCGGGACACCGGTTAACTATGACTACACCTTC CASSYTGTPVNYDYTF
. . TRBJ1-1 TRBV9 TGTGCCAGCAGCGTAGTCAGTGGGACTGAAGCTTTCTTT CASSVVSGTEAFF
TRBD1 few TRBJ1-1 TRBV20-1 TGCAGTGCTATAGCCCCCGGACAGGGGAGCACTGAAGCTTTCTTT CSAIAPGQGSTEAFF
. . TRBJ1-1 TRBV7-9 TGTGCCAGCAGCTTCAGGGCCCAGGGACCTGAAGCTTTCTTT CASSFRAQGPEAFF
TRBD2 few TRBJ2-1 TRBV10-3 TGTGCCATCAGTCCCCCGGGACTAGCGGTTTTCAATGAGCAGTTCTTC CAISPPGLAVFNEQFF
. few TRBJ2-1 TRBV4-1 TGCGCCAGCAGCCACTTTAGGGCTATGGATGAGCAGTTCTTC CASSHFRAMDEQFF
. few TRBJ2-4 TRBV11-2 TGTGCCAGCAGCTTAGGGCCTAGCAGGAACAACATTCAGTACTTC CASSLGPSRNNIQYF
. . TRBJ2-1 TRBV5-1 TGCGCCAGCAGCACGGGAGTAGCCTTTGACAATGAGCAGTTCTTC CASSTGVAFDNEQFF
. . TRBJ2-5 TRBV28 TGTGCCAGCAGTTTCCGGGATCTTGAGGGGACCCAGTACTTC CASSFRDLEGTQYF
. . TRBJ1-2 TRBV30 TGTGTGGCCAGGGACTATGGCTACACCTTC CVARDYGYTF
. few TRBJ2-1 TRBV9 TGTGCCAGCAGCGTAGAAGGGGACTTCTCCTCCTACAATGAGCAGTTCTTC CASSVEGDFSSYNEQFF
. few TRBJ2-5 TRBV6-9 TGTGCCTACCTCGGACCAGTTTGGAGCCCCTGGGAGACCCAGTACTTC CAYLGPVWSPWETQYF
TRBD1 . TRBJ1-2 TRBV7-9 TGTGCCAGCAGACCTACAGGGGACAGCTATGGCTACACCTTC CASRPTGDSYGYTF
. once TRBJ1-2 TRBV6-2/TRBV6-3 TGTGCCAGCAGCGAACAGGGTACGATCTATGGCTACACCTTC CASSEQGTIYGYTF
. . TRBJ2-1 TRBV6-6 TGTGCCAGCAGTTACGTGGCAAGGAGTGAGCAGTTCTTC CASSYVARSEQFF